This is a list of T cell receptor beta chains from one sample in a study of T cell responses to AZD1222 COVID-19 vaccine. TCRdb's copy holds only in-frame clones and misses some; the assay was immunoSEQ multiplex PCR. The repertoire holds about 140,000 clones, about 91% seen once, with about 3% in the top ten. The material was peripheral blood, obtained on day 0 of AZD1222 vaccination. These receptors were collected from an adult in good health. Both conserved end residues are part of each CDR3. Each record gives: D gene, V gene, J gene, clone size, CDR3 DNA, CDR3 protein. The D gene is left open where the match is weak. A row's size may be missing; if present it is once, few, many or a size class.

>.|TRBV13|TRBJ1-5|.
TGTGCCAGCAGCTTTTGGAATCAGCCCCAGCATTTT
CASSFWNQPQHF
>.|TRBV5-1|TRBJ2-7|few
TGCGCCAGCAGCCCAACACAGGGAATCGCCGAGCAGTACTTC
CASSPTQGIAEQYF
>.|TRBV7-2|TRBJ2-1|.
TGTGCCAGCTGGCACCCGGCGTTGGGTGGCAATGAGCAGTTCTTC
CASWHPALGGNEQFF
>.|TRBV28|TRBJ1-2|.
TGTGCCAGCCGTGGACATCGCTATGGCTACACCTTC
CASRGHRYGYTF
>.|TRBV29-1|TRBJ2-2|.
TGCAGCGTTGGCAGGAGGGAAATGGCAGTGGGCACCGGGGAGCTGTTTTTT
CSVGRREMAVGTGELFF
>TRBD2|TRBV7-6|TRBJ2-2|once
TGTGCCAGCAGCTTCACCGTAGCGGGAGTGATCACCGGGGAGCTGTTTTTT
CASSFTVAGVITGELFF
>TRBD1|TRBV5-4|TRBJ1-1|.
TGTGCCAGCAGCCCCGGGACAGGGAACCTTCATGTCACTGAAGCTTTCTTT
CASSPGTGNLHVTEAFF
>.|TRBV5-1|TRBJ2-7|.
TGCGCCAGCAGCTTGGCCTCTTCGAGGGGGGTATACGAGCAGTACTTC
CASSLASSRGVYEQYF
>TRBD1|TRBV11-3|TRBJ2-1|.
TGTGCCAGCAGCTTAGGCTACCCGCAGGGGGCAAGGGACAATGAGCAGTTCTTC
CASSLGYPQGARDNEQFF
>TRBD2|TRBV5-1|TRBJ2-3|.
TGCGCCAGTGGGACTAGCGGGAGTGGGAGTTATACGCAGTATTTT
CASGTSGSGSYTQYF
>TRBD1|TRBV2|TRBJ2-7|.
TGTGCCAGCAGGATAAGGGACAGGGCGACCTACGAGCAGTACTTC
CASRIRDRATYEQYF
>.|TRBV29-1|TRBJ2-7|.
TGCAGCGTTTCGAGCAGGGGGGGTTCGATCTCCTACGAGCAGTACTTC
CSVSSRGGSISYEQYF
>.|TRBV4-1|TRBJ1-1|.
TGCGCCAGCAGCGGGCGAGGGGCTCCCCTTGAGGACGGAGCTTTCTTT
CASSGRGAPLEDGAFF
>.|TRBV7-6|TRBJ2-2|few
TGTGCCAGCAGCTTAAAGGGCATCTGGTCGGATAAATATTCCGGGGAGCTGTTTTTT
CASSLKGIWSDKYSGELFF
>.|TRBV4-1|TRBJ2-7|.
TGCGCCAGCAGCCAAGTGGGGATCTACGAGCAGTACTTC
CASSQVGIYEQYF
>TRBD2|TRBV27|TRBJ2-3|.
TGTGCCAGCGGGGAGGGAGCGGGAGTGACAGATACGCAGTATTTT
CASGEGAGVTDTQYF
>TRBD1|TRBV25-1|TRBJ2-1|.
TGTGCCAGCAGTGGCCGGGACAGAGTAGGCTACAATGAGCAGTTCTTC
CASSGRDRVGYNEQFF
>.|TRBV7-4|TRBJ2-7|.
TGTGCCAGCAGCACAACGACGCAGGAGTACTACGAGCAGTACTTC
CASSTTTQEYYEQYF
>.|TRBV27|TRBJ2-7|few
TGTGCCAGCAGTTTATCCGAAATCTCCTACGAGCAGTACTTC
CASSLSEISYEQYF
>.|TRBV6-2/TRBV6-3|TRBJ2-2|once
TGTGCCAGCAGTGGCCTTACTAGTAGCGGGGAGCTGTTTTTT
CASSGLTSSGELFF
>TRBD2|TRBV24-1|TRBJ2-1|.
TGTGCCACCAGTGACCCGGGACTAGCGGGAGGGGATGAGCAGTTCTTC
CATSDPGLAGGDEQFF
>.|TRBV9|TRBJ1-1|.
TGTGCCAGCAGCTTCATATACAGAAGCGCGAACACTGAAGCTTTCTTT
CASSFIYRSANTEAFF
>TRBD1|TRBV19|TRBJ2-7|.
TGTGCCAGTAGTGCAGGGGGACCGGGACCAAATCCCTCCTACGAGCAGTACTTC
CASSAGGPGPNPSYEQYF
>.|TRBV29-1|TRBJ2-3|.
TGCAGCGTTGACAGGGCTAGCACAGATACGCAGTATTTT
CSVDRASTDTQYF
>.|TRBV19|TRBJ1-5|.
TGTGCCAGTAGTAATAACAGGGTGGGAGATCAGCCCCAGCATTTT
CASSNNRVGDQPQHF
>.|TRBV19|TRBJ1-3|.
TGTGCCAGTAGGCACGGACAGTTGCACTCTGGAAACACCATATATTTT
CASRHGQLHSGNTIYF
>.|TRBV4-2|TRBJ1-1|once
TGTGCCAGCAGACCATTGGACAGCGAGAACACTGAAGCTTTCTTT
CASRPLDSENTEAFF
>TRBD1|TRBV5-1|TRBJ1-1|few
TGCGCCAGCAGCTCCCAGACAGGGGGAGGTACTGAAGCTTTCTTT
CASSSQTGGGTEAFF
>TRBD1|TRBV7-9|TRBJ1-4|.
TGTGCCAGCAGCTCCGGGGGACAGGGGGGTGAAAAACTGTTTTTT
CASSSGGQGGEKLFF